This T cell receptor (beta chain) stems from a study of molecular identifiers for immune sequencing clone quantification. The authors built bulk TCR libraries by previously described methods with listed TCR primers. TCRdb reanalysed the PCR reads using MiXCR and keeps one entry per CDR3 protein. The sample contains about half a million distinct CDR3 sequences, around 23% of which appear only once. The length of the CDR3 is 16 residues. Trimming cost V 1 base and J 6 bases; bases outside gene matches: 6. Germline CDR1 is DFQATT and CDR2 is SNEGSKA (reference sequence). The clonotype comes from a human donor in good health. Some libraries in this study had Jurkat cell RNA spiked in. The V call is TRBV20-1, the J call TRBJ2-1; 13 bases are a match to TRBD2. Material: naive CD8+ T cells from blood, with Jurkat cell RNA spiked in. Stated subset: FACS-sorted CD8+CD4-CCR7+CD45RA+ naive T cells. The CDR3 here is CSARGLGTSGTNEQFF. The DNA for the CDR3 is TGCAGTGCTAGAGGATTAGGGACTAGCGGGACCAATGAGCAGTTCTTC.